The next 32 T cell receptor beta chains were all read from a single sample in a study of breast tumors, draining lymph nodes, adjacent tissues. A single record per CDR3 protein comes from TCRdb applying MiXCR to the multiplex PCR reads. The table records about 32,000 distinct CDR3 sequences, around a third of them present only once. Sequencing used breast tumor tissue. The receptors come from a female donor with breast cancer. Some clones in this sample may be carry-over from other donors' samples.

The sample holds many counts of this clonotype. The V gene is TRBV28, the J gene TRBJ1-2; maybe TRBD1 (6 bases). This CDR3 has 12 amino acids. Germline CDR1 is MDHEN and CDR2 is SYDVKM. The V and J ends lost 3 bases and 12 bases respectively, with 14 bases between them. The CDR3 DNA follows: TGTGCCAGCAGTTTCGCCCTGGCAGGGGACACCTTC. Translated: CASSFALAGDTF.

This clonotype occurred many times. The chain couples TRBV12-3 or TRBV12-4 to TRBJ2-2, with 7 nucleotides matching TRBD1. This CDR3 comprises 13 residues. With 5 bases clipped from V and 5 bases from J, the junction kept 2 bases outside the gene matches. The CDR3 DNA is TGTGCCAGCAGTCGACAGGGAACCGGGGAGCTGTTTTTT. Amino acids: CASSRQGTGELFF.

The chain is built from TRBV12-3 or TRBV12-4 and TRBJ2-5; the D call may be TRBD1 or TRBD2 (7 bases each). CDR3 length equals 14 residues. V was pared by 6 bases and J by 7 bases, with 18 bases between. Here the CDR3 DNA reads TGTGCCAGCAGCTCAGGGGGGGGGTCGGGGACCCAGTACTTC. It specifies CASSSGGGSGTQYF.

This clonotype has at least ten counts. The CDR3 region has the DNA TGCAGTGCTAGCGGACTAGCGGGAACTTACAATGAGCAGTTCTTC. Protein: CSASGLAGTYNEQFF. V usage is TRBV20-1 and J usage is TRBJ2-1; 12 positions agree with TRBD2. The length of the CDR3 is 15 residues. Germline CDR1 and CDR2: DFQATT and SNEGSKA (reference sequence). Germline trimming cut 3 bases from V and 4 bases from J; bases unmatched to any gene: 4.

The chain recombines TRBV20-1 with TRBJ2-7, with 10 bases that match TRBD2. V shed 1 base and J 2 bases; nucleotides not matched to a gene: 2. Germline assignment: CDR1 DFQATT and CDR2 SNEGSKA (reference sequence). This CDR3 has 14 amino acids. The CDR3 spells CSARGLAGAYEQYF. The CDR3 DNA is TGCAGTGCTAGAGGACTAGCGGGTGCCTACGAGCAGTACTTC.

The sample holds many counts of this clonotype. The CDR3 DNA sequence: TGCAGTGCTAGGGAGGGACGGTATTCGAACACCGGGGAGCTGTTTTTT. Amino acids: CSAREGRYSNTGELFF. This sequence joins TRBV20-1 and TRBJ2-2, with a weak D call TRBD2 (6 bases). CDR3 length equals 16 residues. Trimming removed 3 bases at V and 0 bases at J, with 14 bases between. Per germline, CDR1 DFQATT and CDR2 SNEGSKA (reference sequence).

This clonotype has at least ten counts. The J gene is TRBJ2-2, the V gene TRBV9; 8 nucleotides align to TRBD2. The germline V gene encodes CDR1 SGDLS and CDR2 YYNGEE. This CDR3 spans 14 amino acids. V lost 6 bases and J lost 4; bases outside the gene matches: 5. The CDR3 sequence: CASTGLAGTGELFF. CDR3 bases: TGTGCCAGCACCGGACTAGCTGGCACCGGGGAGCTGTTTTTT. The variable domain in full, with the rest retrieved from reference TRBV9 and TRBJ2-2, is DSGVTQTPKHLITATGQRVTLRCSPRSGDLSVYWYQQSLDQGLQFLIQYYNGEERAKGNILERFSAQQFPDLHSELNLSSLELGDSALYFCASTGLAGTGELFFGEGSRLTVL.

This clonotype has ten or more counts. This rearrangement joins TRBV5-1 to TRBJ2-3; the match to TRBD2 covers 7 bases. Per the germline V gene, CDR1 is SGHRS and CDR2 is YFSETQ. The CDR3 length is 14 residues. The ends lost 4 bases at V and 4 bases at J; junction bases unmatched: 6. The CDR3, as DNA: TGCGCCAGCAGCCCGTGGACTAGATCAGATACGCAGTATTTT. Its protein is CASSPWTRSDTQYF.

This clonotype has only a few counts. The chain couples TRBV27 to TRBJ2-1; the D gene is possibly TRBD1 (7 bases). Between the trimmed V and J ends, which lost 6 bases and 9 bases, there was a span of 21 bases. This CDR3 comprises 15 residues. The V gene's germline CDR1 is MNHEY and CDR2 SMNVEV (reference sequence). The CDR3 here is CASSLEGARGTEQFF. The CDR3 nucleotides are TGTGCCAGCAGCTTAGAGGGGGCGCGGGGAACTGAGCAGTTCTTC.

This clonotype came up once. V gene TRBV4-1 combines with J gene TRBJ2-7; tentatively, D is TRBD2 (5 bases). Germline-derived CDR1 and CDR2 are MGHRA and YSYEKL. V was cut by 0 bases and J by 6 bases, with 15 bases left in between. This CDR3 region has 15 residues. The CDR3 DNA reads as TGCGCCAGCAGCCAAGAGAGGAGTTTAGGAGGCGAGCAGTACTTC. Protein product: CASSQERSLGGEQYF.

This clonotype occurred many times. The chain joins TRBV4-1 to TRBJ1-6, with no clear D. The CDR3 runs to 18 residues. The germline V gene encodes CDR1 MGHRA and CDR2 YSYEKL. V was trimmed by 0 bases and J by 6 bases, leaving 18 bases between them. CDR3 in amino acids: CASSQEPFGAKSNSPLHF. DNA of the CDR3: TGCGCCAGCAGCCAAGAACCTTTCGGTGCTAAGTCTAATTCACCCCTCCACTTT.

This clonotype was counted many times. V usage is TRBV30 and J usage is TRBJ2-3; the D is unclear. V lost 0 bases, J lost 4 bases, and 5 bases lay in between. Looked up from germline, CDR1 is GTSNPN and CDR2 is SVGIG (reference sequence). This CDR3 is built from 12 residues. This CDR3 reads CAWSVSSDTQYF. The CDR3 region has the DNA TGTGCCTGGAGTGTAAGTTCAGATACGCAGTATTTT.

The chain couples TRBV6-2 or TRBV6-3 to TRBJ1-5; D might be TRBD1 (5 bases). CDR1 is MNHEY, CDR2 SVGEGT, per germline. The CDR3 is 14 residues long. Trimming removed 4 bases from V and 5 bases from J, with 12 bases in between. CDR3 loop: CASSSTGGDQPQHF. CDR3 nucleotide sequence: TGTGCCAGCAGTTCAACAGGTGGGGATCAGCCCCAGCATTTT.

This clonotype was counted between two and nine times. The chain recombines TRBV6-2 or TRBV6-3 with TRBJ2-1; the match to TRBD2 covers 14 bases. V shed 6 bases, J shed 4 bases, and the junction held 11 bases outside the gene matches. The CDR3 has 18 residues. Germline V gene data show CDR1 as MNHEY and CDR2 as SVGEGT. CDR3 protein: CASRKTSGRASSYNEQFF. CDR3 bases: TGTGCCAGCAGAAAGACTAGCGGGAGGGCAAGCTCTTACAATGAGCAGTTCTTC.

This rearrangement joins TRBV4-1 to TRBJ2-7; TRBD1 matches 8 bases. CDR1 and CDR2 (germline): MGHRA, YSYEKL. The CDR3 has 15 amino acids. V lost 4 bases, J lost 2 bases, and 7 bases stayed unmatched. The CDR3 is CASSPGQGLTYEQYF. DNA of the CDR3: TGCGCCAGCAGCCCTGGACAGGGTCTTACCTACGAGCAGTACTTC.

This rearrangement joins TRBV24-1 to TRBJ1-2; 12 bases align to TRBD1. Germline CDR1 is KGHDR and CDR2 is SFDVKD. The ends lost 7 bases at V and 3 bases at J; junction bases unmatched: 5. This CDR3 spans 15 amino acids. The CDR3 DNA sequence: TGTGCCACCAGCGGGACAGGGGGCCTACACTATGGCTACACCTTC. Translating it yields CATSGTGGLHYGYTF.

At least ten counts were recorded for this clonotype. The chain is built from TRBV7-6 and TRBJ1-2; TRBD1 matches 10 bases. CDR1 and CDR2 from the germline V gene are SGHVS and FNYEAQ. The CDR3 consists of 16 residues. V was pared by 3 bases and J by 8 bases, with 12 bases of the junction left unmatched. CDR3 DNA: TGTGCCAGCAGCTTGGGCTCCGCGGACAGGGGGAAGGGCTACACCTTC. It codes for CASSLGSADRGKGYTF.

This clonotype occurred many times. V gene TRBV5-6 combines with J gene TRBJ2-7; 9 bases map to TRBD1. Germline CDR1 SGHDT, CDR2 YYEEEE. The CDR3 runs to 16 residues. J lost 6 bases, V lost 0 bases, and 10 bases had no gene match. The CDR3 sequence is CASSLEPGTGYLEQYF. The CDR3 DNA reads as TGTGCCAGCAGCTTGGAACCCGGGACAGGGTATCTCGAGCAGTACTTC. The variable domain in full, completed from reference TRBV5-6 and TRBJ2-7, reads DAGVTQSPTHLIKTRGQQVTLRCSPKSGHDTVSWYQQALGQGPQFIFQYYEEEERQRGNFPDRFSGHQFPNYSSELNVNALLLGDSALYLCASSLEPGTGYLEQYFGPGTRLTVT.

This sequence joins TRBV4-3 and TRBJ1-1, with no clear D. The CDR3 spans 13 residues. The germline V gene has CDR1 LGHNA and CDR2 YSLEER. Trimming shortened V by 1 base and J by 1 base, and 4 bases separated the two germline ends. The CDR3 reads CASSQAGNTEAFF. In DNA, the CDR3 is TGCGCCAGCAGCCAAGCGGGGAACACTGAAGCTTTCTTT.

This clonotype occurred a few times. It may be a read error: a sequence one base away is much more abundant. CDR3 residues: CASSLGLAGGWGTQYF. CDR3 DNA: TGTGCCAGCAGCTTAGGGCTAGCGGGAGGTTGGGGGACCCAGTACTTC. This sequence joins TRBV7-2 and TRBJ2-5, with TRBD2 matching 11 bases. The CDR3 runs 16 residues. Germline V gene lookup returns CDR1 SGHTA and CDR2 FQGNSA. V lost 1 base to trimming and J lost 7 bases; unmatched junction nucleotides: 8.

The chain joins TRBV7-8 to TRBJ1-6; TRBD1 might be the D (6 bases). The CDR3 consists of 14 residues. V lost 6 bases, J lost 5 bases, and 11 bases lay in between. Germline V gene sequence: CDR1 SGHVS, CDR2 FQNEAQ. The CDR3 DNA reads TGTGCCAGCAGGTCAGGGGTCAATAATTCACCCCTCCACTTT. Its protein product is CASRSGVNNSPLHF.

This clonotype appeared once. One end of the junction varies from germline; a read error may be responsible. The chain recombines TRBV5-1 with TRBJ1-2; D might be TRBD1 (5 bases). The CDR3 covers 14 residues. Germline loops: CDR1 SGHRS, CDR2 YFSETQ. CDR3 loop: CASSDGTANYDYTF. In DNA, the CDR3 is TGCGCCAGCAGCGACGGGACGGCTAACTATGACTACACCTTC.

Remarks on this clonotype: A read error may produce the germline difference seen at one junction end. The V gene is TRBV5-4, the J gene TRBJ2-7; D remains unclear. This CDR3 is 13 amino acids long. Germline CDR1 SGHNT, CDR2 YYREEE (reference sequence). DNA of the CDR3: TGTGCCAGCAGCTTGGGGGTCTCCTACGAGCGGTACTTC. Its translation is CASSLGVSYERYF.

For this clonotype: One end of the junction does not line up with germline, which may come from a read error. This sequence joins TRBV6-2 or TRBV6-3 and TRBJ2-1; tentative D call: TRBD1 (6 bases). From germline, CDR1 is MNHEY and CDR2 SVGEGT. CDR3 length: 15 amino acids. The DNA for the CDR3 is TGTGCCAGCAGTCCATTCAACGACAGGTACAGTGAGCAGTTCTTC. Translated, it gives CASSPFNDRYSEQFF.

This clonotype was recorded many times. The chain uses TRBV11-2 and TRBJ2-5, with 14 bases aligning to TRBD2. The CDR3 spans 17 residues. Trimming removed 1 base from V and 2 bases from J; junction bases left unmatched: 3. Germline-derived CDR1 and CDR2 are SGHAT and FQNNGV. Here the CDR3 DNA reads TGTGCCAGCAGCTTAGTCGGACTAGCGGGAGGACAAGAGACCCAGTACTTC. It is translated as CASSLVGLAGGQETQYF. Variable domain in full (rest from reference TRBV11-2 and TRBJ2-5): EAGVAQSPRYKIIEKRQSVAFWCNPISGHATLYWYQQILGQGPKLLIQFQNNGVVDDSQLPKDRFSAERLKGVDSTLKIQPAKLEDSAVYLCASSLVGLAGGQETQYFGPGTRLLVL.

This clonotype was counted at least ten times. This chain's CDR3 is CSARSTAGTYEQYF. The DNA of the CDR3 is TGCAGTGCTAGGTCCACGGCGGGGACCTACGAGCAGTACTTC. The rearrangement links TRBV20-1 to TRBJ2-7, with a possible D match to TRBD2 (6 bases). The germline V gene encodes CDR1 DFQATT and CDR2 SNEGSKA (reference sequence). V lost 3 bases to trimming and J lost 2 bases, with 14 bases between them. The CDR3 runs 14 residues.

The chain carries TRBV27 and TRBJ1-6; 9 bases are shared with TRBD1. The CDR3 sequence is 16 residues long. The ends lost 6 bases at V and 10 bases at J; junction bases unmatched: 13. Germline V gives CDR1 MNHEY, CDR2 SMNVEV (reference sequence). This CDR3 reads CASRRRGDRAYSPLHF. The CDR3 DNA is TGTGCCAGCAGGAGAAGAGGGGACAGGGCTTACTCACCCCTCCACTTT.

On this clonotype: This may come from a read error, since a much larger clone is one base off. The chain is built from TRBV12-3 or TRBV12-4 and TRBJ2-3, with D perhaps matching TRBD1 (6 bases). The length of the CDR3 is 15 residues. CDR3 bases: TGTGCCAGCAGTTTCCCAGGGGAGAGTGCAGATGCGCAGTATTTT. It specifies CASSFPGESADAQYF.

J is TRBJ2-2 and V is TRBV15; no clear D. CDR1 is LNHNV, CDR2 YYDKDF, per germline (reference sequence). Between the trimmed V and J ends, which lost 0 bases and 2 bases, there was a span of 4 bases. This CDR3 comprises 14 residues. This CDR3 is CATSRDPNTGELFF. CDR3 nucleotide sequence: TGTGCCACCAGCAGAGATCCTAACACCGGGGAGCTGTTTTTT.

This clonotype has only a few counts. The chain combines TRBV6-5 with TRBJ2-1, with 9 bases lining up with TRBD2. The CDR3 extends over 16 amino acids. The ends lost 7 bases at V and 8 bases at J; junction bases unmatched: 15. Germline loops: CDR1 MNHEY, CDR2 SVGAGI. CDR3 DNA: TGTGCCAGCACCAGTCCTTTAGCGGGAGATAAGCATGAGCAGTTCTTC. This sequence encodes CASTSPLAGDKHEQFF.

This clonotype has at least ten counts. V is TRBV9 and J is TRBJ1-6; D is unresolved. Germline CDR1 SGDLS, CDR2 YYNGEE. This CDR3 spans 14 amino acids. Trimming left V 0 bases short and J 8 bases short, with 9 bases between. CDR3 amino acids: CASSVVGSDSPLHF. Here the CDR3 DNA reads TGTGCCAGCAGCGTAGTGGGGTCGGATTCACCCCTCCACTTT. Full variable domain (outside the CDR3, taken from reference TRBV9 and TRBJ1-6): DSGVTQTPKHLITATGQRVTLRCSPRSGDLSVYWYQQSLDQGLQFLIQYYNGEERAKGNILERFSAQQFPDLHSELNLSSLELGDSALYFCASSVVGSDSPLHFGNGTRLTVT.

The chain uses TRBV9 and TRBJ2-1, with TRBD2 matching over 10 bases. With 4 bases clipped from V and 6 bases from J, the junction kept 7 bases outside the gene matches. The CDR3 sequence is 15 residues long. CDR1 is SGDLS and CDR2 is YYNGEE in the germline V gene. For the CDR3, the DNA is TGTGCCAGCAGCTCTAGCGGGAGAGGAGTCAATGAGCAGTTCTTC. Translation gives CASSSSGRGVNEQFF.